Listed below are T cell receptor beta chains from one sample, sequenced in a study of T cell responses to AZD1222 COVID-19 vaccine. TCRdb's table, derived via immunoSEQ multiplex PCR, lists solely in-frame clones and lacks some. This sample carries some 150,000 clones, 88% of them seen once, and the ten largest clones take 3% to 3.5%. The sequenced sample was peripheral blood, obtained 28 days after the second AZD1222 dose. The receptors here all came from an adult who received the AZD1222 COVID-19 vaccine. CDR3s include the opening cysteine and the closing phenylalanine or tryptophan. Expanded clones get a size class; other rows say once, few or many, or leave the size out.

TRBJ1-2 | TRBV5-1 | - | CASSSEGEGSYGYTF
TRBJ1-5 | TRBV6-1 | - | CASSERTTPQPQHF
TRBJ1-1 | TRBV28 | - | CASSRPTEAFF
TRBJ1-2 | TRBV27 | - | CASSSPDRANYGYTF
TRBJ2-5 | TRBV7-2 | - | CASSLGTLGTQYF
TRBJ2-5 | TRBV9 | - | CASSVGTGQVTQYF
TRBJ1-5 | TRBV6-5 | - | CASSYNSNQPQHF
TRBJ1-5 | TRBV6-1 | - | CASSEAVGQANQPQHF
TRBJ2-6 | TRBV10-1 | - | CASSGGGSGANVLTF
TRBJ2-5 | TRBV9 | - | CASSQRREPGETQYF
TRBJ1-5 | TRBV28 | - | CASSGGQQGNQPQHF
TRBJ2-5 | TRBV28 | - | CASSSPNRDF
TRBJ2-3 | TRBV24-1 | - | CATSEEGSTDTQYF
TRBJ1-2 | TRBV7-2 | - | CASNPPEGGYTF
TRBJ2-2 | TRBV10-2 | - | CASTQGLFF
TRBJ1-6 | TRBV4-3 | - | CASSPTSGGTNSPLHF
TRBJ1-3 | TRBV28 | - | CASSSRASGNTIYF
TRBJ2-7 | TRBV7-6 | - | CASSWSGGEQYF
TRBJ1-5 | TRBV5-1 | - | CASSLWGDQPQHF
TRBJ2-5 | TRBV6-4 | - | CASSDSIEVVSGGGETQYF
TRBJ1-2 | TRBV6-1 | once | CASSEDKWNYGYTF
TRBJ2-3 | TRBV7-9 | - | CASSLSPDRYTDTQYF
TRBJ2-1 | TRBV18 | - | CASSPRSSSDEQFF
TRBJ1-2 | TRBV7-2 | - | CASSLYVINGYTF
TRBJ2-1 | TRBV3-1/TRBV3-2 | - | CASSQGVGLVNEQFF
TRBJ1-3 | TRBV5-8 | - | CASSFEPSSGNTIYF
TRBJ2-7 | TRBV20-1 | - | CSASARSEQYF
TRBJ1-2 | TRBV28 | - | CASSLGQGLYGYTF
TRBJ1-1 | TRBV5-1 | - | CASSLAQGWYTEAFF
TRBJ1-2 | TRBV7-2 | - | CASSPHESYTF
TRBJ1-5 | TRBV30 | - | CAWSSTGIEPQHF
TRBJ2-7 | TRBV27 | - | CASSSGSGNEQYF
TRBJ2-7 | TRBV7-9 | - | CASSITTDSYEQYF
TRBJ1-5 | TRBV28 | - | CASSGQGGGNQPQHF
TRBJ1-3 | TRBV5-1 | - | CASSLGQGDGNTIYF
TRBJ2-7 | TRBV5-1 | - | CASSLGQGFSYEQYF
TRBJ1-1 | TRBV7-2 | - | CASSSSQMNTEAFF
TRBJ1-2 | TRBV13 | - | CASSLLGRGDFGYTF
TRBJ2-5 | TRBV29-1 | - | CSLGRGLDKETQYF
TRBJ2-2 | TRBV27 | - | CASSFFSGELFF